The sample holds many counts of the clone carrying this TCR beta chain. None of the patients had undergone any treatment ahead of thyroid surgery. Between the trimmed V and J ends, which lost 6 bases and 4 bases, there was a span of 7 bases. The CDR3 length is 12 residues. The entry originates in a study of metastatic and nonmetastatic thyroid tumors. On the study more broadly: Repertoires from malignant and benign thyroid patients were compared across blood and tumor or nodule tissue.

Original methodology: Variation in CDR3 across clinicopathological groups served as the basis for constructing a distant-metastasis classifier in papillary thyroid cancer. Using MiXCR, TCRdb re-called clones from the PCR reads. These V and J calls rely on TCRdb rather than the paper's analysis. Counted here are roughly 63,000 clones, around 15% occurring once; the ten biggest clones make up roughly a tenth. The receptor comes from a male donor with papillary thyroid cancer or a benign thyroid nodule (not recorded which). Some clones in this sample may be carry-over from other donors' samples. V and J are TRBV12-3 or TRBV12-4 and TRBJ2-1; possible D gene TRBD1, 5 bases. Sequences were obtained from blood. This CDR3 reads CASSNRYNEQFF. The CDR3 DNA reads TGTGCCAGCAGCAACAGGTACAATGAGCAGTTCTTC.